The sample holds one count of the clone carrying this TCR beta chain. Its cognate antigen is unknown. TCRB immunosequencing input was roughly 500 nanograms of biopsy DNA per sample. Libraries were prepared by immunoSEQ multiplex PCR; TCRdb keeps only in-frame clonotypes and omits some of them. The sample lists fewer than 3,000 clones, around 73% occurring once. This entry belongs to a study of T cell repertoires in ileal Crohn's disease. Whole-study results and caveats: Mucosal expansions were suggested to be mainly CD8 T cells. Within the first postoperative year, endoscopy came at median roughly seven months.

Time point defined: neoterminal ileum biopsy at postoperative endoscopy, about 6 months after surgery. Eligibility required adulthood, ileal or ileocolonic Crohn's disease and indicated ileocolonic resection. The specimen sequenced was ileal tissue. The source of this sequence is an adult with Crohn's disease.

The CDR3 region is CARTIGQTATNEKLFF. The CDR3 DNA is TGTGCCAGAACCATCGGACAGACTGCAACTAATGAAAAACTGTTTTTT. The V and J genes are TRBV5-3 and TRBJ1-4; D is perhaps TRBD1 (6 bases). TRBV5-3 is an open reading frame, and its role is uncertain. Trimming removed 6 bases from V and 0 bases from J, with 15 bases in between. This CDR3 has 16 residues.